This section outlines one T cell receptor beta chain sequence together with its context. This entry is derived from a study of T cell responses to AZD1222 COVID-19 vaccine. The data were produced by immunoSEQ multiplex PCR, yet TCRdb's version contains in-frame clones alone and is incomplete. This sample has 95,000 to 150,000 clones, with 70% to 90% found just once. The CDR3 consists of 17 residues. V lost 1 base, J lost 0 bases, and 13 bases lay in between. CDR1 is GTSNPN and CDR2 is SVGIG in the germline V gene (reference sequence). This receptor was obtained from an adult in good health. The rearrangement uses TRBV30 and TRBJ2-6; D ambiguous. Here the sequenced sample was peripheral blood, taken on day 0 of AZD1222 vaccination. CDR3 in DNA: TGTGCCTGGAGTGCAGTGGCAGGACCCTCTGGGGCCAACGTCCTGACTTTC. Residues: CAWSAVAGPSGANVLTF.